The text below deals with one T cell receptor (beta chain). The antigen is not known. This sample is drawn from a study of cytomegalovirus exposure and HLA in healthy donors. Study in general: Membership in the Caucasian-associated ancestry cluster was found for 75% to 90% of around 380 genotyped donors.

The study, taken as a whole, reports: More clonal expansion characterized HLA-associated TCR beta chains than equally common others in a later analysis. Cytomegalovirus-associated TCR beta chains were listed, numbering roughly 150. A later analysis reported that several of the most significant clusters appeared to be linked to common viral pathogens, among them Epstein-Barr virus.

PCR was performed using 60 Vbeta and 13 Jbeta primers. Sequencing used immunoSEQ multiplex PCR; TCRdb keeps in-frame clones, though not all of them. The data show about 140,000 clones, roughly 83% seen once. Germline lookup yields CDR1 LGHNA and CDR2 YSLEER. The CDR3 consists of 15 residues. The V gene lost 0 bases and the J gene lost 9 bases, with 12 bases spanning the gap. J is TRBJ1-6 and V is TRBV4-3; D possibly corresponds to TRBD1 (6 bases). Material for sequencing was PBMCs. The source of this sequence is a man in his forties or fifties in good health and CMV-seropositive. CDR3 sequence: CASSQDQGKGSPLHF. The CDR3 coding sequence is TGCGCCAGCAGCCAAGATCAGGGGAAGGGTTCACCCCTCCACTTT.